The 9 T cell receptor beta chains below all came from one sample that was sequenced in a study of T cells after yellow fever vaccination. Each CDR3 protein gets one entry after TCRdb re-called the 5' RACE reads with MiXCR. The repertoire holds approximately 550,000 distinct CDR3 sequences, 15% to 20% seen once, with roughly an eighth in the top ten. The starting material was PBMCs, obtained 15 days after the yellow fever booster vaccination. The receptors were gathered from a man aged 25-40 years who received the YFV17D yellow fever vaccine.

Only a few counts were recorded for this clonotype. The chain combines TRBV5-5 with TRBJ1-6; D remains ambiguous. CDR3 length: 12 residues. CDR1 is SGHKS, CDR2 YYEKEE, per germline (reference sequence). V lost 5 bases and J 7 bases, leaving 7 bases between the germline ends. The CDR3 bases are TGTGCCAGCAGTTGGGAAAATTCACCCCTCCACTTT. Amino acids: CASSWENSPLHF. The whole variable domain, filled in from reference TRBV5-5 and TRBJ1-6, reads DAGVTQSPTHLIKTRGQQVTLRCSPISGHKSVSWYQQVLGQGPQFIFQYYEKEERGRGNFPDRFSARQFPNYSSELNVNALLLGDSALYLCASSWENSPLHFGNGTRLTVT.

This clonotype was counted between two and nine times. CDR3 region: CSVTRDSSAVDGYTF. Written as DNA, the CDR3 is TGCAGCGTTACCCGGGACTCCAGTGCGGTAGACGGCTACACCTTC. The chain joins TRBV29-1 to TRBJ1-2, with D tentatively TRBD1 (5 bases). V shed 5 bases and J shed 8 bases, with 24 bases lying between them. Germline CDR1 and CDR2: SQVTM and ANQGSEA. The CDR3 spans 15 residues.

This clonotype occurred a few times. The rearrangement uses TRBV25-1 and TRBJ2-1; perhaps TRBD1 as D (5 bases). CDR1 and CDR2 from the germline V gene are MGHDK and SYGVNS. This CDR3 has 17 residues. V gave up 3 bases and J gave up 0 bases, with 15 bases separating them. This CDR3 is CASSDMGLGSSYNEQFF. The CDR3 region has the DNA TGTGCCAGCAGTGATATGGGGCTTGGAAGCTCCTACAATGAGCAGTTCTTC.

This clonotype was counted between two and nine times. This rearrangement joins TRBV25-1 to TRBJ2-7, with a tentative D call TRBD2 (5 bases). V was shortened by 8 bases and J by 2 bases, with 16 bases between the two germline ends. The length of the CDR3 is 14 residues. CDR1 and CDR2 from the germline V gene are MGHDK and SYGVNS. The CDR3 nucleotides read TGTGCCAGCCGTGGGAGTGCCGGACCCTACGAGCAGTACTTC. It codes for CASRGSAGPYEQYF.

This sequence joins TRBV25-1 and TRBJ2-2; D possibly matches TRBD1 or TRBD2 (5 bases each). Germline V gives CDR1 MGHDK, CDR2 SYGVNS. The CDR3 contains 15 residues. The ends were cut back, 1 base at V and 3 bases at J, with 9 bases in the middle. The CDR3 is CASSELRGDTGELFF. The CDR3, as DNA: TGTGCCAGCAGTGAATTGAGAGGGGACACCGGGGAGCTGTTTTTT.

The chain combines TRBV29-1 with TRBJ2-1; D possibly corresponds to TRBD1 (6 bases). Per germline, CDR1 SQVTM and CDR2 ANQGSEA. V lost 7 bases and J 8 bases, leaving 9 bases between the germline ends. The CDR3 loop spans 10 amino acids. Here the CDR3 reads CSAGVHEQFF. Written as DNA, the CDR3 is TGCAGCGCAGGGGTCCATGAGCAGTTCTTC.

This clonotype was recorded a few times. The chain recombines TRBV27 with TRBJ2-7, with D possibly TRBD2 on 5 matching bases. The CDR3 spans 16 residues. The ends were cut back, 7 bases at V and 5 bases at J, with 24 bases in the middle. The germline V gene has CDR1 MNHEY and CDR2 SMNVEV (reference sequence). CDR3 loop: CASKQRVGPTFNEQYF. DNA for the CDR3: TGTGCCAGCAAACAGAGGGTGGGTCCTACGTTCAACGAGCAGTACTTC.

The gene calls are TRBV5-1 and TRBJ2-2; TRBD1 might be the D (6 bases). Between the trimmed V and J ends, which lost 6 bases and 4 bases, there was a span of 10 bases. Germline-derived CDR1 and CDR2 are SGHRS and YFSETQ. The CDR3 runs 13 residues. The CDR3 region has the DNA TGCGCCAGCAACATACAGGGCACCGGGGAGCTGTTTTTT. Its translation is CASNIQGTGELFF.

The rearrangement links TRBV5-1 to TRBJ1-1; D uncertain. There are 14 residues in the CDR3. Trimming removed 0 bases at V and 7 bases at J, with 13 bases between. From germline, CDR1 is SGHRS and CDR2 YFSETQ. CDR3 DNA sequence: TGCGCCAGCAGCTTGGCCAGTGGGCCGGGTGAAGCTTTCTTT. Residues: CASSLASGPGEAFF.